This T cell receptor beta chain originates from a study of T cell repertoires in cytomegalovirus infection. V was cut by 4 bases and J by 0 bases, with 11 bases left in between. The CDR3 contains 15 residues. CDR1 is LGHDT and CDR2 is YNNKEL in the germline V gene (reference sequence). This clonotype has only a few counts. TCRdb reprocessed the reads with MiXCR, giving one entry per CDR3 protein. The profile shows about 240,000 distinct CDR3 sequences, 6% to 8% of them singletons. Sequencing input: PBMCs. The receptor comes from a human donor in good health (CMV status not recorded). Some clones in this sample may be carry-over from other donors' samples. This chain joins TRBV3-1 and TRBJ2-3; D remains unclear. CDR3: CASSPLVVSTDTQYF. In DNA form, the CDR3 reads TGTGCCAGCAGCCCTCTCGTTGTGAGCACAGATACGCAGTATTTT.